This TCR beta chain was sequenced during a study of molecular identifiers for immune sequencing clone quantification. General study points: In naive cells, clones above 20 RNA copies held under 1% of molecules, whereas in effector cells they held over 99%.

This clonotype was observed many times. Its specificity is not known. TCRdb processed the PCR reads anew with MiXCR; each CDR3 protein has one entry. This table holds about 640,000 distinct CDR3 sequences, 15% to 20% found once. Germline assignment: CDR1 LGHNA and CDR2 YNFKEQ. CDR3 length: 14 residues. V shed 4 bases, J shed 2 bases, and the junction held 5 bases outside the gene matches. The chain combines TRBV4-2 with TRBJ2-7; 7 nucleotides match TRBD1. The sample taken for sequencing was naive CD8+ T cells from blood, with Jurkat cell RNA spiked in. Subset denoted: FACS-sorted CD8+CD4-CCR7+CD45RA+ naive T cells. The receptor was isolated from a human donor in good health. Some libraries in this study had Jurkat cell RNA spiked in. The CDR3 region is CASSPEGQTYEQYF. As DNA, the CDR3 is TGTGCCAGCAGCCCAGAGGGACAGACCTACGAGCAGTACTTC.